The source of this TCR beta chain is a study of blood T cells in healthy people across ages. Study findings and constraints: Bulk PBMC profiling left naive and antigen-experienced comparisons inconclusive.

A J-beta primer mix and a sample-barcoded 5' primer were used in a second PCR of about 7 to 12 cycles. TCRdb fed the 5' RACE reads into MiXCR, producing one record per CDR3 protein. The sample gives fewer than 750,000 distinct CDR3 sequences, more than 45% of which show up once; 20% to 25% is in the top ten. The germline gives CDR1 MRHNA, CDR2 SNTAGT. Trimming cost V 2 bases and J 4 bases, with 22 bases left between them. This CDR3 contains 18 residues. With regard to this clonotype: Its target is not known.

The sequenced material came from blood. This TCR came from a man older than 75 in good health. The chain employs TRBV6-4 and TRBJ2-3; D possibly corresponds to TRBD2 (6 bases). The CDR3 DNA reads as TGTGCCAGCAGTGACGTAGAGTGGCGGGGCCGGCGGGCAGATACGCAGTATTTT. Translation gives CASSDVEWRGRRADTQYF.